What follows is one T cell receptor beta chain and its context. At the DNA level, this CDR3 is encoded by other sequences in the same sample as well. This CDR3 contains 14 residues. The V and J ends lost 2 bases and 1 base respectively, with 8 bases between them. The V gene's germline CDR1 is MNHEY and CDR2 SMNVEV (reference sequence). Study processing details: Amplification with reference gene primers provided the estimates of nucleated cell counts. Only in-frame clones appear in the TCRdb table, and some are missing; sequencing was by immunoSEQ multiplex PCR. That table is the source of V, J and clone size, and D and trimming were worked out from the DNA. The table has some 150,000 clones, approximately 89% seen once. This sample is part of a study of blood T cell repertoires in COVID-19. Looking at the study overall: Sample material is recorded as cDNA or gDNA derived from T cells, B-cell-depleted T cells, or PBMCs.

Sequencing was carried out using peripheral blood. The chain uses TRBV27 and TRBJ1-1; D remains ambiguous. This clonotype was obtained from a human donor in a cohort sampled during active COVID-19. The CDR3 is CASSLRGSNTEAFF. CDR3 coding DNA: TGTGCCAGCAGTTTACGAGGTTCGAACACTGAAGCTTTCTTT.